The next 27 T cell receptor beta chains were all read from a single sample in a study of T cell changes during pregnancy in multiple sclerosis. Generated by immunoSEQ multiplex PCR, the TCRdb table keeps only in-frame clones and is missing some. The table shows roughly 68,000 clones, with roughly nine tenths occurring only once. The starting material was peripheral blood, obtained in the second trimester of pregnancy. All receptors come from a female donor in good health, enrolled as a control in a pregnancy study.

J is TRBJ2-1 and V is TRBV18; 13 bases match TRBD2. The CDR3 runs 15 residues. Looked up from germline, CDR1 is KGHSH and CDR2 is LQKENI. V was clipped by 10 bases and J by 8 bases; unmatched bases: 11. CDR3 DNA sequence: TGTGCCACGAAGCCGGGACTAGCGGGGTCCGATGAGCAGTTCTTC. Protein product: CATKPGLAGSDEQFF.

The table lists this clone with a count of one. The rearrangement uses TRBV18 and TRBJ2-6; weak D call: TRBD1 (6 bases). V lost 3 bases, J lost 1 base, and 19 bases lay in between. There are 19 residues in the CDR3. The germline V gene encodes CDR1 KGHSH and CDR2 LQKENI. The CDR3 DNA is TGTGCCAGCTCACCCGCCGCCGGGACACTAACTTCTGGGGCCAACGTCCTGACTTTC. Protein sequence: CASSPAAGTLTSGANVLTF.

The chain has TRBV9 and TRBJ1-4; the match to TRBD1 covers 9 bases. Germline CDR1 is SGDLS and CDR2 is YYNGEE. The CDR3 covers 13 residues. V trimming: 4 bases; J trimming: 8 bases; junction bases outside the gene matches: 3. In nucleotides, the CDR3 is TGTGCCAGCAGCTTGACAGGGGGAGAAAAACTGTTTTTT. This encodes CASSLTGGEKLFF.

V and J are TRBV25-1 and TRBJ2-7, with 14 bases that match TRBD2. The CDR3 consists of 17 residues. CDR1 MGHDK and CDR2 SYGVNS come from the germline V gene. J lost 2 bases, V lost 5 bases, and 8 bases had no gene match. This CDR3 is CASSSGLAGGGAYEQYF. The CDR3 nucleotides are TGTGCCAGCAGTTCTGGACTAGCGGGAGGAGGAGCCTACGAGCAGTACTTC.

The rearrangement uses TRBV28 and TRBJ1-4; D might be TRBD1 (6 bases). The length of the CDR3 is 13 residues. Trimming shortened V by 8 bases and J by 4 bases, and 11 bases separated the two germline ends. From germline, CDR1 is MDHEN and CDR2 SYDVKM. CDR3 nucleotide sequence: TGTGCCAGCCAGAGGGGGATTAATGAAAAACTGTTTTTT. This translates into CASQRGINEKLFF.

The chain recombines TRBV2 with TRBJ2-7; 8 bases fit TRBD1. The CDR3 extends over 13 amino acids. CDR1 and CDR2 (germline): SNHLY, FYNNEI. Trimming removed 9 bases from V and 10 bases from J; junction bases left unmatched: 14. In DNA, the CDR3 is TGTGCCAGTCAAGAGGGACAGGCTCGGGGACAGTACTTC. Residues: CASQEGQARGQYF. The variable domain in full, with the rest retrieved from reference TRBV2 and TRBJ2-7, is EPEVTQTPSHQVTQMGQEVILRCVPISNHLYFYWYRQILGQKVEFLVSFYNNEISEKSEIFDDQFSVERPDGSNFTLKIRSTKLEDSAMYFCASQEGQARGQYFGPGTRLTVT.

The V call is TRBV12-5, the J call TRBJ2-5; D possibly corresponds to TRBD2 (6 bases). Germline V gene sequence: CDR1 LGHNT, CDR2 FRNRAP. The CDR3 loop spans 16 amino acids. The germline V and J ends were trimmed by 4 bases and 5 bases, with 20 bases remaining between them. CDR3 loop: CASGSRSRLAGETQYF. For the CDR3, the DNA is TGTGCTAGTGGTTCACGGTCCCGTCTCGCGGGGGAGACCCAGTACTTC.

The rearrangement uses TRBV6-6 and TRBJ1-5; the D gene is possibly TRBD1 (5 bases). This CDR3 region has 13 residues. Germline V CDR1 and CDR2: MNHNY, SVGAGI (reference sequence). With 7 bases removed from V and 3 bases from J, the gap between germline ends came to 10 bases. The CDR3 DNA reads TGTGCCAGCACCGACAGTTACAATCAGCCCCAGCATTTT. Protein sequence: CASTDSYNQPQHF.

The chain combines TRBV7-3 with TRBJ1-1, with D tentatively TRBD1 (5 bases). The CDR3 runs 13 residues. V was clipped by 3 bases and J by 7 bases, with 12 bases between them. Germline CDR1 is SGHTA and CDR2 is FQGTGA. The CDR3, as DNA: TGTGCCAGCAGCTTCGGGGGGATCGGTGAAGCTTTCTTT. Translating gives CASSFGGIGEAFF.

V and J are TRBV7-2 and TRBJ2-3, with D uncertain. This CDR3 has 12 amino acids. In germline, CDR1 is SGHTA, CDR2 FQGNSA. The V and J ends lost 11 bases and 4 bases respectively, with 13 bases between them. Here the CDR3 DNA reads TGTGCCTCCAACAAGGCGGCAGATACGCAGTATTTT. It is translated as CASNKAADTQYF.

V gene TRBV28 combines with J gene TRBJ2-1; TRBD2 matches 9 bases. The V segment lost 1 base and the J segment 0 bases; nucleotides outside the gene matches: 1. Germline-derived CDR1 and CDR2 are MDHEN and SYDVKM. The CDR3 spans 16 residues. CDR3 amino acids: CASSLFSGSSYNEQFF. In DNA form, the CDR3 reads TGTGCCAGCAGTTTATTTAGCGGGAGCTCCTACAATGAGCAGTTCTTC.

The V gene is TRBV2, the J gene TRBJ2-7, with 7 bases that match TRBD1. Germline CDR1 SNHLY, CDR2 FYNNEI. The junction had 0 bases not matched to a gene; V was cut back by 3 bases and J by 4 bases. The CDR3 length is 12 residues. The CDR3 nucleotides read TGTGCCAGCAGTGACAGGGGGTACGAGCAGTACTTC. It codes for CASSDRGYEQYF.

The V gene is TRBV27, the J gene TRBJ2-7; D perhaps matches TRBD2 (6 bases). CDR1 MNHEY and CDR2 SMNVEV come from the germline V gene (reference sequence). Trimming removed 0 bases at V and 1 base at J, with 16 bases between. CDR3 size: 17 residues. The CDR3 loop reads CASSLSTVEGRSYEQYF. The CDR3 nucleotides read TGTGCCAGCAGTTTATCGACCGTCGAGGGGAGGTCCTACGAGCAGTACTTC.

CDR3 amino acids: CASSPVGVYSGNSPLHF. For the CDR3, the DNA is TGTGCCAGCAGCCCGGTCGGGGTCTACTCCGGTAATTCACCCCTCCACTTT. The rearrangement uses TRBV7-8 and TRBJ1-6; D remains unclear. V lost 5 bases and J 6 bases, leaving 20 bases between the germline ends. CDR1 is SGHVS, CDR2 FQNEAQ, per germline. The CDR3 length is 17 residues.

Written as DNA, the CDR3 is TGCGCCAGCAGCCTGGGACAGGGGCAACAGCCCCAGCATTTT. Translating gives CASSLGQGQQPQHF. The chain carries TRBV5-1 and TRBJ1-5; 10 bases map to TRBD1. In germline, CDR1 is SGHRS, CDR2 YFSETQ. The CDR3 covers 14 residues. V lost 4 bases, J lost 7 bases, and 5 bases stayed unmatched.

V usage is TRBV7-8 and J usage is TRBJ2-4; D call uncertain. The ends were cut back, 1 base at V and 9 bases at J, with 13 bases in the middle. This CDR3 is built from 14 residues. CDR1 is SGHVS and CDR2 is FQNEAQ in the germline V gene. As DNA, the CDR3 is TGTGCCAGCAGCTTAGGGCAGGTCCACGCCATTCAGTACTTC. This encodes CASSLGQVHAIQYF.

The rearrangement uses TRBV5-4 and TRBJ1-1; D might be TRBD1 (5 bases). Trimming cost V 0 bases and J 4 bases, with 16 bases left between them. This CDR3 is built from 16 residues. Germline V gene lookup returns CDR1 SGHNT and CDR2 YYREEE (reference sequence). The CDR3 DNA reads as TGTGCCAGCAGCTTGGACATTGCCAGGGTCATCACTGAAGCTTTCTTT. It codes for CASSLDIARVITEAFF.

The chain joins TRBV6-4 to TRBJ2-5; 11 bases line up with TRBD2. V lost 4 bases and J lost 1; bases outside the gene matches: 5. This CDR3 is 16 amino acids long. Germline V gives CDR1 MRHNA, CDR2 SNTAGT. DNA for the CDR3: TGTGCCAGCAGTGGGTCCACTAGCGGGAGCCAAGAGACCCAGTACTTC. It yields the protein CASSGSTSGSQETQYF.

The chain has TRBV6-5 and TRBJ2-1; D possibly corresponds to TRBD2 (5 bases). Between the trimmed V and J ends, which lost 6 bases and 8 bases, there was a span of 14 bases. From germline, CDR1 is MNHEY and CDR2 SVGAGI. This CDR3 spans 13 amino acids. Here the CDR3 DNA reads TGTGCCAGCAGACAGCATTCGAGGGATGAGCAGTTCTTC. Translated: CASRQHSRDEQFF.

The chain uses TRBV4-1 and TRBJ2-1; 10 nucleotides line up with TRBD1. The CDR3 is made up of 13 amino acids. The germline gives CDR1 MGHRA, CDR2 YSYEKL. Losses at the gene ends were 3 bases for V and 12 bases for J; bases not matched to a gene: 5. CDR3 region: CASSQEGQGRQFF. The CDR3 nucleotides read TGCGCCAGCAGCCAGGAGGGACAGGGGAGGCAGTTCTTC.

V usage is TRBV4-1 and J usage is TRBJ2-7; 16 positions match TRBD2. The CDR3 loop spans 14 amino acids. Germline CDR1 is MGHRA and CDR2 is YSYEKL. Germline trimming cut 3 bases from V and 13 bases from J; bases unmatched to any gene: 6. The CDR3 bases are TGCGCCAGCAGCCATTGGGGACTAGCGGGGGGGTATTACTTC. Translated, it gives CASSHWGLAGGYYF.

V gene TRBV2 combines with J gene TRBJ2-5; D may be TRBD2 (7 bases). The V and J ends lost 6 bases and 2 bases respectively, with 16 bases between them. CDR3 length: 15 amino acids. Germline V gene data show CDR1 as SNHLY and CDR2 as FYNNEI. In DNA, the CDR3 is TGTGCCAGCAGAAAGGGGGGGATAACACAAGAGACCCAGTACTTC. This gives the protein CASRKGGITQETQYF.

The chain joins TRBV28 to TRBJ1-6; TRBD1 aligns across 11 bases. Germline V lookup: CDR1 MDHEN, CDR2 SYDVKM. V lost 4 bases to trimming and J lost 9 bases; unmatched junction nucleotides: 8. The CDR3 covers 16 residues. Written as DNA, the CDR3 is TGTGCCAGCAGTTCTCTGGACAGGGGGCTGATTTCACCCCTCCACTTT. Protein product: CASSSLDRGLISPLHF.

The CDR3 loop reads CASSIGRDTDTQYF. Written as DNA, the CDR3 is TGTGCCAGCAGCATTGGGAGGGACACAGATACGCAGTATTTT. The rearrangement joins TRBV7-2 to TRBJ2-3, with 7 bases lining up with TRBD2. Germline assignment: CDR1 SGHTA and CDR2 FQGNSA. This CDR3 is built from 14 residues. V trimming: 5 bases; J trimming: 2 bases; junction bases outside the gene matches: 4.

The chain joins TRBV7-9 to TRBJ2-3, with 7 bases matching TRBD2. The CDR3 is made up of 17 amino acids. Germline assignment: CDR1 SEHNR and CDR2 FQNEAQ (reference sequence). V lost 6 bases to trimming and J lost 4 bases; unmatched junction nucleotides: 16. The CDR3 nucleotides are TGTGCCAGCAGGGGGGGGAGGATGGCCTTGACCGCAGATACGCAGTATTTT. It encodes CASRGGRMALTADTQYF. The whole variable domain, filled in from reference TRBV7-9 and TRBJ2-3, reads DTGVSQNPRHKITKRGQNVTFRCDPISEHNRLYWYRQTLGQGPEFLTYFQNEAQLEKSRLLSDRFSAERPKGSFSTLEIQRTEQGDSAMYLCASRGGRMALTADTQYFGPGTRLTVL.

The gene calls are TRBV2 and TRBJ2-3; 7 positions match TRBD1. Trimming took 1 base from V and 4 from J; bases not matched to a gene: 8. The CDR3 runs 16 residues. Germline CDR1 reads SNHLY; CDR2 reads FYNNEI. The CDR3 here is CASSEGQGSSADTQYF. The CDR3 DNA reads TGTGCCAGCAGTGAAGGACAGGGTTCAAGCGCAGATACGCAGTATTTT.

The V gene is TRBV28, the J gene TRBJ1-2; D possibly corresponds to TRBD1 (5 bases). The CDR3 is 13 residues long. CDR1 and CDR2 (germline): MDHEN, SYDVKM. V gave up 3 bases and J gave up 4 bases, with 9 bases separating them. The CDR3 region has the DNA TGTGCCAGCAGTTTGCGGGGACCCTATGGCTACACCTTC. Translated: CASSLRGPYGYTF.